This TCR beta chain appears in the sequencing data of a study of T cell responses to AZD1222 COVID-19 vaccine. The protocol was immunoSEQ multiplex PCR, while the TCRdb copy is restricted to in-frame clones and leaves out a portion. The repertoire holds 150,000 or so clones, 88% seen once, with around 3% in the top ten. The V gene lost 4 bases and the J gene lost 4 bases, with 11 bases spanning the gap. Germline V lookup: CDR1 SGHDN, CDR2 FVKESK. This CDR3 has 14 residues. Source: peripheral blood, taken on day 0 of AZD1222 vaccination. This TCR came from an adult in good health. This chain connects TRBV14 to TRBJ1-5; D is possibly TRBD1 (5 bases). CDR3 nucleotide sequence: TGTGCCAGCAGCCCTAACGCAGGGAATCAGCCCCAGCATTTT. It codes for CASSPNAGNQPQHF.